These T cell receptor beta chains were read from a single sample in a study of control samples from healthy donors and cancer patients. The protocol was immunoSEQ multiplex PCR, while the TCRdb copy is restricted to in-frame clones and leaves out a portion. The sample holds some 200,000 clones, over 90% seen once. Sequencing was performed on blood. Receptors were obtained from a man aged 45-65 years in good health. Both conserved end residues are part of each CDR3. The order of the fields is CDR3 protein, CDR3 DNA, V gene, clone size, J gene, D gene. The D gene is left open where the match is weak. Expanded clones are given a class, and other clones once, few, many or no size at all.

CDR3aa: CASSRTVQETQYF; CDR3nt: TGTGCCAGCAGTCGGACAGTACAAGAGACCCAGTACTTC; v_gene: TRBV28; abundance: NA; j_gene: TRBJ2-5; d_gene: NA
CDR3aa: CASSDTAGGRQPQHF; CDR3nt: TGTGCCAGCAGTGATACCGCCGGGGGTCGTCAGCCCCAGCATTTT; v_gene: TRBV2; abundance: NA; j_gene: TRBJ1-5; d_gene: NA
CDR3aa: CASSAQTSGTYRRTF; CDR3nt: TGTGCCAGTAGTGCCCAAACCTCGGGAACCTACAGAAGGACCTTC; v_gene: TRBV19; abundance: NA; j_gene: TRBJ1-2; d_gene: NA
CDR3aa: CASTLSGESPLHF; CDR3nt: TGTGCCAGCACCCTTTCGGGGGAATCACCCCTCCACTTT; v_gene: TRBV2; abundance: NA; j_gene: TRBJ1-6; d_gene: NA
CDR3aa: CASSLYREPGNTIYF; CDR3nt: TGTGCCAGCAGCTTATACCGGGAACCTGGAAACACCATATATTTT; v_gene: TRBV7-2; abundance: NA; j_gene: TRBJ1-3; d_gene: NA
CDR3aa: CASSLGGWAEAFF; CDR3nt: TGTGCCAGCAGTTTAGGGGGCTGGGCTGAAGCTTTCTTT; v_gene: TRBV28; abundance: NA; j_gene: TRBJ1-1; d_gene: NA
CDR3aa: CASSQDTLGSGELFF; CDR3nt: TGCGCCAGCAGCCAAGACACTCTGGGGAGCGGGGAGCTGTTTTTT; v_gene: TRBV4-3; abundance: NA; j_gene: TRBJ2-2; d_gene: NA
CDR3aa: CASSILWDTEAFF; CDR3nt: TGTGCCAGCAGCATCCTCTGGGACACTGAAGCTTTCTTT; v_gene: TRBV6-5; abundance: NA; j_gene: TRBJ1-1; d_gene: NA
CDR3aa: CASSHKGPGTEAFF; CDR3nt: TGCGCCAGCAGCCATAAGGGGCCGGGCACTGAAGCTTTCTTT; v_gene: TRBV5-1; abundance: NA; j_gene: TRBJ1-1; d_gene: NA
CDR3aa: CASSLDWPGDSPLHF; CDR3nt: TGCGCCAGCAGCTTGGATTGGCCAGGGGATTCACCCCTCCACTTT; v_gene: TRBV5-1; abundance: NA; j_gene: TRBJ1-6; d_gene: NA
CDR3aa: CASSTEGQANTGELFF; CDR3nt: TGTGCCAGCAGCACGGAGGGACAGGCGAACACCGGGGAGCTGTTTTTT; v_gene: TRBV7-6; abundance: once; j_gene: TRBJ2-2; d_gene: TRBD1
CDR3aa: CASSFRGRDTEAFF; CDR3nt: TGTGCCAGCAGCTTCAGGGGAAGGGACACTGAAGCTTTCTTT; v_gene: TRBV7-9; abundance: NA; j_gene: TRBJ1-1; d_gene: NA
CDR3aa: CASRQGSGNTIYF; CDR3nt: TGTGCCAGCAGACAGGGCTCTGGAAACACCATATATTTT; v_gene: TRBV2; abundance: NA; j_gene: TRBJ1-3; d_gene: NA
CDR3aa: CASTLSRAAHNEQFF; CDR3nt: TGTGCCAGTACTTTAAGTCGTGCAGCTCACAATGAGCAGTTCTTC; v_gene: TRBV19; abundance: NA; j_gene: TRBJ2-1; d_gene: NA
CDR3aa: CASSSGLAIYEQYF; CDR3nt: TGTGCCAGCAGTTCTGGACTAGCGATCTACGAGCAGTACTTC; v_gene: TRBV13; abundance: once; j_gene: TRBJ2-7; d_gene: TRBD2
CDR3aa: CASSRGGFQETQYF; CDR3nt: TGTGCCAGCTCCCGGGGGGGATTTCAAGAGACCCAGTACTTC; v_gene: TRBV7-2; abundance: NA; j_gene: TRBJ2-5; d_gene: TRBD2
CDR3aa: CASSGGATRARYGYTF; CDR3nt: TGTGCCAGCAGCGGGGGGGCTACTCGGGCTCGATATGGCTACACCTTC; v_gene: TRBV7-2; abundance: NA; j_gene: TRBJ1-2; d_gene: NA
CDR3aa: CASSLAVSGANVLTF; CDR3nt: TGTGCCAGCAGCTTAGCGGTCTCTGGGGCCAACGTCCTGACTTTC; v_gene: TRBV7-2; abundance: NA; j_gene: TRBJ2-6; d_gene: NA
CDR3aa: CASSQQPGQGTLNEKLFF; CDR3nt: TGCGCCAGCAGCCAACAACCGGGACAGGGGACCCTTAATGAAAAACTGTTTTTT; v_gene: TRBV5-1; abundance: NA; j_gene: TRBJ1-4; d_gene: TRBD1
CDR3aa: CASSLESQNGYTF; CDR3nt: TGCGCCAGCAGCTTGGAGTCCCAGAATGGCTACACCTTC; v_gene: TRBV5-1; abundance: NA; j_gene: TRBJ1-2; d_gene: NA
CDR3aa: CASREYRRGNQEKLFF; CDR3nt: TGTGCCAGCAGGGAATACCGACGAGGGAATCAAGAAAAACTGTTTTTT; v_gene: TRBV6-1; abundance: NA; j_gene: TRBJ1-4; d_gene: NA
CDR3aa: CATSRDLGSSGNTIYF; CDR3nt: TGTGCCACCAGCAGAGATCTCGGCAGCTCTGGAAACACCATATATTTT; v_gene: TRBV15; abundance: once; j_gene: TRBJ1-3; d_gene: NA